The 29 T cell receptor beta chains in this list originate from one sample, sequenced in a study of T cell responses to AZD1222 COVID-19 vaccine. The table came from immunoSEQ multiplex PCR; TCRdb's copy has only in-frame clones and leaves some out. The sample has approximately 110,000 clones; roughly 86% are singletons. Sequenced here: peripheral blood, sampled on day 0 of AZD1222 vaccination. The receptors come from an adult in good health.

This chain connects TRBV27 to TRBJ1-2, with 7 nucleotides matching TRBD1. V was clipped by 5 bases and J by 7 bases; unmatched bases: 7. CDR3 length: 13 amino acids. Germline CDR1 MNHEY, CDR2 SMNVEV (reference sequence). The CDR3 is CASSRTGVSGYTF. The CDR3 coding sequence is TGTGCCAGCAGTCGTACAGGGGTGAGTGGCTACACCTTC.

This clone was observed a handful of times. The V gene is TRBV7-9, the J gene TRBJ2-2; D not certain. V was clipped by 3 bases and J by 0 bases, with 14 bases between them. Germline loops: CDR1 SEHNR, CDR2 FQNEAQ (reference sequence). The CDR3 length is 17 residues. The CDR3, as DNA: TGTGCCAGCAGCTTGCCTACAAATAAACCGAACACCGGGGAGCTGTTTTTT. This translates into CASSLPTNKPNTGELFF.

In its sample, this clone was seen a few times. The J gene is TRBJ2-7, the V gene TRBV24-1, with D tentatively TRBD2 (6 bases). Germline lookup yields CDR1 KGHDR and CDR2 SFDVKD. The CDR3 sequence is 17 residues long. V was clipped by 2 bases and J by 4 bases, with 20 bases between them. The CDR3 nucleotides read TGTGCCACCAGTGATTATCTGGGTTGGGGGACTTTGTACGAGCAGTACTTC. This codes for CATSDYLGWGTLYEQYF.

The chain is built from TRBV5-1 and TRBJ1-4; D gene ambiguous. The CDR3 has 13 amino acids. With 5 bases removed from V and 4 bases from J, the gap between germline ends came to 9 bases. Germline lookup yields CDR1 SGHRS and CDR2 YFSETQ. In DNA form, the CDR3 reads TGCGCCAGCAGTGACACTTATAATGAAAAACTGTTTTTT. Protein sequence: CASSDTYNEKLFF.

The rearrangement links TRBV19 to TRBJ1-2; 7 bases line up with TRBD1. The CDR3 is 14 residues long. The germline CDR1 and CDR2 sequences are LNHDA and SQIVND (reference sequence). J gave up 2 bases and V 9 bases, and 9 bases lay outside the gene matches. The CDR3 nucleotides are TGTGCCAGCACCCGGGACAGAGACAACTATGGCTACACCTTC. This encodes CASTRDRDNYGYTF.

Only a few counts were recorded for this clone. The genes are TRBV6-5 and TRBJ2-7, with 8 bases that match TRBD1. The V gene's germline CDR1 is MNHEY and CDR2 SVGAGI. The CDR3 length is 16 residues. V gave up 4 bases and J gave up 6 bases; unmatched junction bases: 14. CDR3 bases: TGTGCCAGCAGTTCCAACAGGGGGAGGATGGGCGGCGAGCAGTACTTC. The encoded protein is CASSSNRGRMGGEQYF.

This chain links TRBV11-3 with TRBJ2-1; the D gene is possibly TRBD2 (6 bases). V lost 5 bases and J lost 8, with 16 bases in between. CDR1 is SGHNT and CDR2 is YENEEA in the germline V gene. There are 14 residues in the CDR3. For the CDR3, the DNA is TGTGCCAGCAGCGCACCGACTAGTGCGGATGAGCAGTTCTTC. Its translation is CASSAPTSADEQFF.

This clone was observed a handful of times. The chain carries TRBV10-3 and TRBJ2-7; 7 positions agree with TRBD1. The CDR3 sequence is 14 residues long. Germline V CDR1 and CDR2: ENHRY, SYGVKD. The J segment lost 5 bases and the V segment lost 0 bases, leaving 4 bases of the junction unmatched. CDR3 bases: TGTGCCATCAGTGAGTCGATTGACAGGGACGAGCAGTACTTC. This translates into CAISESIDRDEQYF.

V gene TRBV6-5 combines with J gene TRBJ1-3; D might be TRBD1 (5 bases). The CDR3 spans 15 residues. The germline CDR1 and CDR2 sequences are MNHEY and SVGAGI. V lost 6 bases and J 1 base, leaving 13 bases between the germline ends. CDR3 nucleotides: TGTGCCAGCAGCGGAACGTGGGGGTCTGGAAACACCATATATTTT. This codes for CASSGTWGSGNTIYF.

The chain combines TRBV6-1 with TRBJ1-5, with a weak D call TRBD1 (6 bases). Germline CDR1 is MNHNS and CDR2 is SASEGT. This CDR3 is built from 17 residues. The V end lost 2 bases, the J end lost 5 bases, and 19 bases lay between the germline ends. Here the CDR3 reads CASSELGTGPRDQPQHF. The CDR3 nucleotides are TGTGCCAGCAGTGAATTAGGAACAGGGCCGAGGGATCAGCCCCAGCATTTT.

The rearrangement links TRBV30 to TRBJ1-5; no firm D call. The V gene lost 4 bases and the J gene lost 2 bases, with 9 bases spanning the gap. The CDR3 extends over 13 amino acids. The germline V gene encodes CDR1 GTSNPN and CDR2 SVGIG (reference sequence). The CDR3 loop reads CAWTSGGNQPQHF. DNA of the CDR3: TGTGCCTGGACGTCAGGCGGCAATCAGCCCCAGCATTTT.

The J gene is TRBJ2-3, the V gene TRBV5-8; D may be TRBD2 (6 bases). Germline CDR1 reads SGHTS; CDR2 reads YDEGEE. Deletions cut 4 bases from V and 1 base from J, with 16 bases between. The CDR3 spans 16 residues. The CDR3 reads CASSPGAGMGTDTQYF. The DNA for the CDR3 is TGTGCCAGCAGCCCCGGGGCGGGAATGGGCACAGATACGCAGTATTTT.

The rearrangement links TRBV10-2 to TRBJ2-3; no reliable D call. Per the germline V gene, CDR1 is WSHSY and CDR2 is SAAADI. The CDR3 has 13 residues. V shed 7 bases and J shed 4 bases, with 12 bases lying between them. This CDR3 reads CASTVAPADTQYF. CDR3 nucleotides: TGCGCCAGCACGGTAGCTCCCGCAGATACGCAGTATTTT.

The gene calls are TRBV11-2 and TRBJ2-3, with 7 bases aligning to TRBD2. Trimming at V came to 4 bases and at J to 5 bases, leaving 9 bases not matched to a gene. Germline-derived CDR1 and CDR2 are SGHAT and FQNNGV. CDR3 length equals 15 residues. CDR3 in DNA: TGTGCCAGCAGCTGGAGGGGAGGGCGGGAAGATACGCAGTATTTT. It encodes CASSWRGGREDTQYF.

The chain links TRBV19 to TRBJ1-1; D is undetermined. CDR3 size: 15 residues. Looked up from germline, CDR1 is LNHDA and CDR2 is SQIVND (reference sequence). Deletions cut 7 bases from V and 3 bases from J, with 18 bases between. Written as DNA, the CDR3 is TGTGCCAGTACCCCTCCCCGCGGGGTTGACACTGAAGCTTTCTTT. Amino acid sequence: CASTPPRGVDTEAFF.

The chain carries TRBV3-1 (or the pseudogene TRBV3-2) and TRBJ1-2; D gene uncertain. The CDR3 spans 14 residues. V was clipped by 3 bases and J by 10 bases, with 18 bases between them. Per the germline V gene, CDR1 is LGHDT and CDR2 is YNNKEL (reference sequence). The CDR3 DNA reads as TGTGCCAGCAGCCACGAGAGGTTTGACCTCGTCTACACCTTC. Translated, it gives CASSHERFDLVYTF.

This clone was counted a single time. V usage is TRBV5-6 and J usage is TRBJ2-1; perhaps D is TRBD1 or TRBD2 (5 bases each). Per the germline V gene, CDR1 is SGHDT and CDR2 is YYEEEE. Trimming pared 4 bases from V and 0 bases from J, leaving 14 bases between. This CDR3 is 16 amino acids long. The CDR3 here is CASSPGTASSYNEQFF. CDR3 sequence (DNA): TGTGCCAGCAGCCCGGGGACGGCGAGCTCCTACAATGAGCAGTTCTTC.

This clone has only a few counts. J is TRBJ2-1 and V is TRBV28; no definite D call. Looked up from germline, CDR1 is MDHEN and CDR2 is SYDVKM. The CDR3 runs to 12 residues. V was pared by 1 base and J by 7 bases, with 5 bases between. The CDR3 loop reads CASSLLQNEQFF. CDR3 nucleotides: TGTGCCAGCAGTTTATTACAAAATGAGCAGTTCTTC.

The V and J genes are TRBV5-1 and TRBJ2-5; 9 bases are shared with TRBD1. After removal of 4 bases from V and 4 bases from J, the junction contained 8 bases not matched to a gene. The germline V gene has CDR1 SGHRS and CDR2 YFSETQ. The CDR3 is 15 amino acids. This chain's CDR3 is CASSTGQGLGETQYF. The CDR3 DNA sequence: TGCGCCAGCAGCACCGGACAGGGGTTGGGAGAGACCCAGTACTTC.

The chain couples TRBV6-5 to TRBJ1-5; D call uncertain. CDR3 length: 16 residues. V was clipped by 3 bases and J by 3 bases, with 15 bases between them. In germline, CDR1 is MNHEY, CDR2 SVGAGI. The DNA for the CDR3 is TGTGCCAGCAGTTATTCCGGCCTTTCCCCCAATCAGCCCCAGCATTTT. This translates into CASSYSGLSPNQPQHF.

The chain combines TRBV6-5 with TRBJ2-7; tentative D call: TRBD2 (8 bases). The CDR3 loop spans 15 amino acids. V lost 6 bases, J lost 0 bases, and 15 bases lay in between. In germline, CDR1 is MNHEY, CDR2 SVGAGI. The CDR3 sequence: CASSETGTSSYEQYF. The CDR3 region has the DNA TGTGCCAGCAGCGAGACAGGGACTAGCTCCTACGAGCAGTACTTC.

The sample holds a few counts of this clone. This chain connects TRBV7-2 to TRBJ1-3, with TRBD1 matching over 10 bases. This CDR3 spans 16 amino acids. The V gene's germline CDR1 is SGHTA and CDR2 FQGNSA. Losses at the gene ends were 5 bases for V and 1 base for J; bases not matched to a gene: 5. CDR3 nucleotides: TGTGCCAGCAGCCTAGGACAGGGGGTTTCTGGAAACACCATATATTTT. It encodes CASSLGQGVSGNTIYF.

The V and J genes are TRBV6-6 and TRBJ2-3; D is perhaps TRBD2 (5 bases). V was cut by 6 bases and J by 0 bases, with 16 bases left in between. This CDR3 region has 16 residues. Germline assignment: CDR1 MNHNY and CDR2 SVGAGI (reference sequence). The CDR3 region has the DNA TGTGCCAGCAGCCCATTGGGCGGGCTTAGCACAGATACGCAGTATTTT. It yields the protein CASSPLGGLSTDTQYF.

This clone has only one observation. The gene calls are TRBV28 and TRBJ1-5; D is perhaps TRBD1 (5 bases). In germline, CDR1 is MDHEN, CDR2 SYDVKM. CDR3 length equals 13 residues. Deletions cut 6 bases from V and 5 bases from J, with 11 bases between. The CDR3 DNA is TGTGCCAGCAGGGGGGGATACGATCAGCCCCAGCATTTT. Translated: CASRGGYDQPQHF.

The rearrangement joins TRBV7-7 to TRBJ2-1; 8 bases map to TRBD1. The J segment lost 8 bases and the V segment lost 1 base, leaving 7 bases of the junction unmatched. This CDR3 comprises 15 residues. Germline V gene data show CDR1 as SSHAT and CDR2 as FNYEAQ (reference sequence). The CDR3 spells CASSLGRTGIDEQFF. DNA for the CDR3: TGTGCCAGCAGCTTAGGTCGGACAGGGATCGATGAGCAGTTCTTC. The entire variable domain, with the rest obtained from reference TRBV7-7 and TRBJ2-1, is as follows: GAGVSQSPRYKVTKRGQDVTLRCDPISSHATLYWYQQALGQGPEFLTYFNYEAQPDKSGLPSDRFSAERPEGSISTLTIQRTEQRDSAMYRCASSLGRTGIDEQFFGPGTRLTVL.

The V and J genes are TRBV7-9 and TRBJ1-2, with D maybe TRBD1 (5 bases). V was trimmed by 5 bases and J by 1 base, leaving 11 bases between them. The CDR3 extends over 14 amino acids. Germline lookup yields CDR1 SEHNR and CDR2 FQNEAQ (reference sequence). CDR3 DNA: TGTGCCAGCAGCCCCGGGGCGGTTAACTATGGCTACACCTTC. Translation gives CASSPGAVNYGYTF.

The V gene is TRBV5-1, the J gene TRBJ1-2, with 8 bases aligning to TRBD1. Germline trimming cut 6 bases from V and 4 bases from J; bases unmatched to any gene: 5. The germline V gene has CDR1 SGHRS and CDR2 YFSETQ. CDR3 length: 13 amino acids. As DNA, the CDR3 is TGCGCCAGCAACCCAGGGGGCAGCTATGGCTACACCTTC. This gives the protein CASNPGGSYGYTF.

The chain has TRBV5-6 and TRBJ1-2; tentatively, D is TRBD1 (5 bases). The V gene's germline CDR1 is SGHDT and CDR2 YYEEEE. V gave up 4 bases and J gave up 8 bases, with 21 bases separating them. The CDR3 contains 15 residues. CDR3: CASSPQEAGMRGYTF. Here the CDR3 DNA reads TGTGCCAGCAGCCCCCAGGAGGCAGGGATGAGGGGCTACACCTTC.

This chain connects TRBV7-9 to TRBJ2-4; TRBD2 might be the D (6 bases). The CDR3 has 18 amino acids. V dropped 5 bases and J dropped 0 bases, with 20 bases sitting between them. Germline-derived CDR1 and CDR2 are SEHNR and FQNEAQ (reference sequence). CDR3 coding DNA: TGTGCCAGCAGCCCTATGACCCTACGGGGACTAGCCAAAAACATTCAGTACTTC. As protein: CASSPMTLRGLAKNIQYF.